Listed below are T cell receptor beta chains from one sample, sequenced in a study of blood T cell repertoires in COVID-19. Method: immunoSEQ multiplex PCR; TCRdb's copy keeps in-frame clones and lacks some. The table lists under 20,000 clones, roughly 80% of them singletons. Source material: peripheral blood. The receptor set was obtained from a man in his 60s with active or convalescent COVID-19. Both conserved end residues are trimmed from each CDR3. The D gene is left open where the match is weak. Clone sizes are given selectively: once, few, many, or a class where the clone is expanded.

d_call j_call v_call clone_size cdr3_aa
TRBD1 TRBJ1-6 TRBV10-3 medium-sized AISDDRESSYNSPLH
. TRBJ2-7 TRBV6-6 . ASSYGRAYEQY
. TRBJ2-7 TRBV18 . ASSPPGFFYEQY
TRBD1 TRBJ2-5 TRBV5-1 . ASSPDGGSPRGETQY
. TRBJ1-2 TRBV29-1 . SVWYQSYGYT
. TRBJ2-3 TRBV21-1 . ASTLAEASTDTQY
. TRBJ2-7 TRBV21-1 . ASIPYEQY
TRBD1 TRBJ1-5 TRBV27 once ASSYRGSQPQH
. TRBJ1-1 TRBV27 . ASSLFAGAQNTEAF
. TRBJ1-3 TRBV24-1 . ATSGGGPGNTIY
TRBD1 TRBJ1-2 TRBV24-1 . ATSQTGFYGYT
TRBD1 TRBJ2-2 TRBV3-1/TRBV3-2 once ASSPSKGQGYTGELF
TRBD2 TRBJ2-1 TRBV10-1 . ASSPAGLAGTYNEQF
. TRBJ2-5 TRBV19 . ASSMEPLGETQY
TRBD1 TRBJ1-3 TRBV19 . ATSRDRDGPSGNTIY
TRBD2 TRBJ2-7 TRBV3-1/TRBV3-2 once ASSQVAGADYEQY
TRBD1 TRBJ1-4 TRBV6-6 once ASSPTGGLNEKLF
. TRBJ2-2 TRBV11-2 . ASSSLVGGELF
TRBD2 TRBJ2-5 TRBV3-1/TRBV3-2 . ASSQAPRGGRETQY
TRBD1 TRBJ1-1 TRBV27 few ASSFLRWTGGKVGTEAF
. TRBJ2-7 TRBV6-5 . ASSYTGLGEQY
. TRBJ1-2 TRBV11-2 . ASSLVGVDGYT
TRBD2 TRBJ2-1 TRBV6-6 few ASSKGLATYNEQF
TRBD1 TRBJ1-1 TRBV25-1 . ASSRLGQGLGNTEAF
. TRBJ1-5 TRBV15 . ATSNRGVGTQPQH
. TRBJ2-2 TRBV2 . ASRSEQNTGELF
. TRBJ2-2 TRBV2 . ASMELENTGELF
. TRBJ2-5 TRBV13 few ASSFTLRAAGPQETQY
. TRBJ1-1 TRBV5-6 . ASSLLEGRTEAF